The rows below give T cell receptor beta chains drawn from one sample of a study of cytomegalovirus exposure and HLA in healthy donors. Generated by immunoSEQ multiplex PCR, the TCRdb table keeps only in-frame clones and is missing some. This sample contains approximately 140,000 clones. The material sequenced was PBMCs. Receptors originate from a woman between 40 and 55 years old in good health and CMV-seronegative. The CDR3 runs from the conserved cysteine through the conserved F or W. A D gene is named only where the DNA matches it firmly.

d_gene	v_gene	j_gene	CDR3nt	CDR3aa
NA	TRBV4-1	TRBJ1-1	TGCGCCAGCAGCCAAGCAGACAAGAACACTGAAGCTTTCTTT	CASSQADKNTEAFF
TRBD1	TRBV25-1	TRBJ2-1	TGTGCCAGCAGTGAACCCCGCGGGACAGGGGCCTACAATGAGCAGTTCTTC	CASSEPRGTGAYNEQFF
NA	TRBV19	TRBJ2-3	TGTGCCAGTAGTATTTTGGGGGAGGGCACAGATACGCAGTATTTT	CASSILGEGTDTQYF
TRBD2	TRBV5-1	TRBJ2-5	TGCGCCAGCAGCTTTCCGACTAGCGGGGGGGCAAAGACCCAGTACTTC	CASSFPTSGGAKTQYF
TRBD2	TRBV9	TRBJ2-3	TGTGCCAGCAGCGTAGCACCCGGCGGGGGGACGGGAGATACGCAGTATTTT	CASSVAPGGGTGDTQYF
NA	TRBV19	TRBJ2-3	TGTGCCAGTAGTGGGGGGACTGCTGGCACAGATACGCAGTATTTT	CASSGGTAGTDTQYF
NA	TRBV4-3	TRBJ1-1	TGCGCCAGCAGCCAAGATCTCGGGGGCACTGAAGCTTTCTTT	CASSQDLGGTEAFF
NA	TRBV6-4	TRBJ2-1	TGTGCCAGCAGTCTCTCCATCGGCGGGGGCGATGAGCAGTTCTTC	CASSLSIGGGDEQFF
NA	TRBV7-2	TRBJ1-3	TGTGCCAGCAGCTCCGGGCCGGCGGGGGGAACTGGAAACACCATATATTTT	CASSSGPAGGTGNTIYF
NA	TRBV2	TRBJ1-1	TGCGCCAGCAGCGAGGTGAGAAGCACTGAAGCTTTCTTT	CASSEVRSTEAFF
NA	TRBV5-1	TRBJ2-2	TGCGCCAGCAAAAAAGGCCCTCAGGGTAACACCGGGGAGCTGTTTTTT	CASKKGPQGNTGELFF
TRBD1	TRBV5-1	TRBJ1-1	TGCGCCAGCAGCTTGGTACGACAGGGAAACACTGAAGCTTTCTTT	CASSLVRQGNTEAFF
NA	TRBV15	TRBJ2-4	TGTGCCACCAGCAGAGATCCGGGGCGGAGGGAACCCAAAAACATTCAGTACTTC	CATSRDPGRREPKNIQYF
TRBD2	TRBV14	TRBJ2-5	TGTGCCAGCAGCCAACATCGACTAGCGGGGCAAGAGACCCAGTACTTC	CASSQHRLAGQETQYF
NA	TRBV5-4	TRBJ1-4	TGTGCCAGCAGCTTTGGAGGGGCCAGGGACCCTGAAAAACTGTTTTTT	CASSFGGARDPEKLFF
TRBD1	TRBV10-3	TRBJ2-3	TGTGCCATCGGGACAGGGACCACAGATACGCAGTATTTT	CAIGTGTTDTQYF
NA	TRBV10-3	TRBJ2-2	TGTGCCATCAAGCAGGGTTTTTGGGCCGGGGAGCTGTTTTTT	CAIKQGFWAGELFF
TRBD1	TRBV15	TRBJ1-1	TGTGCCACCAGCAAGGACAGGGGCACTGAAGCTTTCTTT	CATSKDRGTEAFF
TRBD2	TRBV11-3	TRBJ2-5	TGTGCCAGCAGCCAAGGGACTAGCGGGGAACTGGAGACCCAGTACTTC	CASSQGTSGELETQYF
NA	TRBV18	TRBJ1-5	TGTGCCAGCTCACCTCCGTTTGAGCCCCAGCATTTT	CASSPPFEPQHF
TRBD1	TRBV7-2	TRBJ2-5	TGTGCCAGCAGCTCCGGGACAGGGAAGACCCAGTACTTC	CASSSGTGKTQYF
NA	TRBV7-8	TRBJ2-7	TGTGCCAGCAGCCGCGCCGGTTCCTACGAGCAGTACTTC	CASSRAGSYEQYF
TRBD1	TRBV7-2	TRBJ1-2	TGTGCCAGCAGCTTAGAGGGGGCCTTCTATGGCTACACCTTC	CASSLEGAFYGYTF
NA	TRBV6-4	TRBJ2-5	TGTGCCAGCAGCCCGACAGCGAAGGAGACCCAGTACTTC	CASSPTAKETQYF
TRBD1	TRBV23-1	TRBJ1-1	TGCGCCAGCAGTCAATGGGGACAGGAAAAGGGCATGAACACTGAAGCTTTCTTT	CASSQWGQEKGMNTEAFF
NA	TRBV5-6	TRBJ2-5	TGTGCCAGCAGCTACGGCGGGGCGATGGGAGAGACCCAGTACTTC	CASSYGGAMGETQYF
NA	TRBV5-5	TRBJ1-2	TGTGCCAGCAGCGCTCTCACAGATATCTATGGCTACACCTTC	CASSALTDIYGYTF
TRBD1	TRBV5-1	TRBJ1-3	TGCGCCAGCAGCCCACAGGGGGCTAGCTCTGGAAACACCATATATTTT	CASSPQGASSGNTIYF
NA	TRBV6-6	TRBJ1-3	TGTGCCAGCAGTTACCCCGGGACAAGCTCTGGAAACACCATATATTTT	CASSYPGTSSGNTIYF
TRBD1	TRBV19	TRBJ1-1	TGTGCCAGTAGTTACAGGGGGCAGAACACTGAAGCTTTCTTT	CASSYRGQNTEAFF
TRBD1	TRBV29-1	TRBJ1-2	TGCAGCGTTGAGGGACAGGGCTATGGCTACACCTTC	CSVEGQGYGYTF
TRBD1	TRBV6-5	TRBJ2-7	TGTGCCACCCGGACAGGGGGCAAGTACGAGCAGTACTTC	CATRTGGKYEQYF